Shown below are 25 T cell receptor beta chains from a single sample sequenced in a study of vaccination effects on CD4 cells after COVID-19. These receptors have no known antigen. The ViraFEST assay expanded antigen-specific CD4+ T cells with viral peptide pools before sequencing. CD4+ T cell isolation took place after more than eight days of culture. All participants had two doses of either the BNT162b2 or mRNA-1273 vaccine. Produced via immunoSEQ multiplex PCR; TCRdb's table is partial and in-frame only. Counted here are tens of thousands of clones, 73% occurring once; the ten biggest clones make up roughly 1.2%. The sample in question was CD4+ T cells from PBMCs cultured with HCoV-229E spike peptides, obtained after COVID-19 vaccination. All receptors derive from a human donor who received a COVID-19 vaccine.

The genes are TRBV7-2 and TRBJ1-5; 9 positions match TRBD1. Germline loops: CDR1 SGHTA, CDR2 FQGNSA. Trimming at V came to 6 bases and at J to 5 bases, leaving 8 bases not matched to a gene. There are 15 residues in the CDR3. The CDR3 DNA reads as TGTGCCAGCAGGACCGGGACAGGGAATTATCAGCCCCAGCATTTT. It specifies CASRTGTGNYQPQHF.

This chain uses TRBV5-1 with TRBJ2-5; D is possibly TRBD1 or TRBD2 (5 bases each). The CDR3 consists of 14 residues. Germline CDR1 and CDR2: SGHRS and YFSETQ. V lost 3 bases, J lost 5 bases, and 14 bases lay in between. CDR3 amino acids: CASSSTGQRETQYF. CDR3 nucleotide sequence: TGCGCCAGCAGCTCTACAGGCCAGCGGGAGACCCAGTACTTC.

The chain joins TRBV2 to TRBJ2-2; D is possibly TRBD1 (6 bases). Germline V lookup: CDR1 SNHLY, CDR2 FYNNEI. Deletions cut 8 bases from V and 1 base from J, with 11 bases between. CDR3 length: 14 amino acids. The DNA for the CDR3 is TGTGCCAGCTCTAAGGACAGGAACACCGGGGAGCTGTTTTTT. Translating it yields CASSKDRNTGELFF.

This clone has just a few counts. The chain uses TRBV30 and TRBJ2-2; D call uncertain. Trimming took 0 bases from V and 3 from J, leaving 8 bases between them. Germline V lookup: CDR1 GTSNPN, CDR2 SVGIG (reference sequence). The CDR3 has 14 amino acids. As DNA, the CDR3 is TGTGCCTGGAGTGTTCAGACTTACACCGGGGAGCTGTTTTTT. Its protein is CAWSVQTYTGELFF.

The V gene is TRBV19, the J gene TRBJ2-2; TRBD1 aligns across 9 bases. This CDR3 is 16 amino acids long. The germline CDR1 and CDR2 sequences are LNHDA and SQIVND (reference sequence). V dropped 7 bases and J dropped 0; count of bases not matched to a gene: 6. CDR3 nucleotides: TGTGCCAGTAAACCGGGACAGGGCGCGAACACCGGGGAGCTGTTTTTT. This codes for CASKPGQGANTGELFF.

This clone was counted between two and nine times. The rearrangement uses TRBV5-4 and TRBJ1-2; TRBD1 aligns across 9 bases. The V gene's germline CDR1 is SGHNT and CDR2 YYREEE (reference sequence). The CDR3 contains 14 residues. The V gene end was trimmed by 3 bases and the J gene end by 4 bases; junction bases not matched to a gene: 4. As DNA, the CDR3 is TGTGCCAGCAGCTCGAGGGACAGGGTCTATGGCTACACCTTC. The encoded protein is CASSSRDRVYGYTF.

The CDR3 DNA follows: TGTGCCAGCAGTTTAAGAAATCAGCCCCAGCATTTT. Protein product: CASSLRNQPQHF. This chain connects TRBV28 to TRBJ1-5; D is undetermined. Per the germline V gene, CDR1 is MDHEN and CDR2 is SYDVKM. Trimming took off 2 bases at V and 4 bases at J, with 3 bases between the two ends. CDR3 length: 12 amino acids. Full variable domain (outside the CDR3, taken from reference TRBV28 and TRBJ1-5): DVKVTQSSRYLVKRTGEKVFLECVQDMDHENMFWYRQDPGLGLRLIYFSYDVKMKEKGDIPEGYSVSREKKERFSLILESASTNQTSMYLCASSLRNQPQHFGDGTRLSIL.

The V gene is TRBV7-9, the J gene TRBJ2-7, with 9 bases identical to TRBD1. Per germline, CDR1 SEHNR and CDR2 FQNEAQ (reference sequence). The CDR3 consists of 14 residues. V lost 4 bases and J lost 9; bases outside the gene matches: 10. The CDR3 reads CASSSSVDRGRQYV. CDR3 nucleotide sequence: TGTGCCAGCAGCTCCTCCGTGGACAGGGGACGGCAGTACGTC.

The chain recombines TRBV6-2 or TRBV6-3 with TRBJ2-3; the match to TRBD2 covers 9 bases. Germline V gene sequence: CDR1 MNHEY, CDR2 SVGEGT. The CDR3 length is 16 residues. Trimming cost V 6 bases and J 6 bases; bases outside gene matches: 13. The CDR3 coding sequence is TGTGCCAGCAGCCCCACCCGCGGGGGGGCTCGGGATACGCAGTATTTT. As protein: CASSPTRGGARDTQYF.

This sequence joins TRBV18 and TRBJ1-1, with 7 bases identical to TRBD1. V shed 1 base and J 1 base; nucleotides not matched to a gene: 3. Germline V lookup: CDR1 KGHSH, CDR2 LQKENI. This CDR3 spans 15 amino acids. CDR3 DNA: TGTGCCAGCTCACCACGGAGACAGGGGAACACTGAAGCTTTCTTT. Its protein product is CASSPRRQGNTEAFF.

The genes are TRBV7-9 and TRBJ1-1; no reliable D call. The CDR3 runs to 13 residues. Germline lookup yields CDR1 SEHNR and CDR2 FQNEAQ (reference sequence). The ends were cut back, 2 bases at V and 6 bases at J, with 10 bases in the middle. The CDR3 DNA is TGTGCCAGCAGCTTATTATCTGGGGCTGAAGCTTTCTTT. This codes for CASSLLSGAEAFF.

The CDR3 loop reads CASCEQGENSPLHF. Here the CDR3 DNA reads TGCGCCAGCTGCGAACAGGGGGAGAATTCACCCCTCCACTTT. V gene TRBV5-1 combines with J gene TRBJ1-6; 8 bases are a match to TRBD1. Losses at the gene ends were 7 bases for V and 7 bases for J; bases not matched to a gene: 7. The CDR3 runs to 14 residues. Germline-derived CDR1 and CDR2 are SGHRS and YFSETQ.

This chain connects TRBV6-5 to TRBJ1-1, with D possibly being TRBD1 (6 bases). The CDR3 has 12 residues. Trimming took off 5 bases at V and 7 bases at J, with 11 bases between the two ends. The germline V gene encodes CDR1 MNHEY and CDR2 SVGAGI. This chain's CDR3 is CASSQGHNEAFF. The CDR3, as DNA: TGTGCCAGCAGTCAGGGACACAATGAAGCTTTCTTT.

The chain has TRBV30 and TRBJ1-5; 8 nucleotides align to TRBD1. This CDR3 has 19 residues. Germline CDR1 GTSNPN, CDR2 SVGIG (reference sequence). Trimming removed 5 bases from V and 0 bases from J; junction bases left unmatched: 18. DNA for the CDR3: TGTGCCTGGGATTTATCAAGGACAGGGCCTTTTAATAGCAATCAGCCCCAGCATTTT. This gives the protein CAWDLSRTGPFNSNQPQHF.

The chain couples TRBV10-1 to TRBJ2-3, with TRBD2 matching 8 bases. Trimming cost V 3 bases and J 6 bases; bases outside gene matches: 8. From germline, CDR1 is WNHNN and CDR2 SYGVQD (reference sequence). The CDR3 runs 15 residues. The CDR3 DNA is TGCGCCAGCAGTGACCAGCGGGGGCCATGGGATACGCAGTATTTT. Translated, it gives CASSDQRGPWDTQYF.

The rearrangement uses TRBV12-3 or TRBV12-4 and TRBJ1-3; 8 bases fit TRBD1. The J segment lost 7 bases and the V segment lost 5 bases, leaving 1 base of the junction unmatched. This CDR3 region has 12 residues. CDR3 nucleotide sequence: TGTGCCAGCAGTCGACAGGGGAACACCATATATTTT. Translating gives CASSRQGNTIYF.

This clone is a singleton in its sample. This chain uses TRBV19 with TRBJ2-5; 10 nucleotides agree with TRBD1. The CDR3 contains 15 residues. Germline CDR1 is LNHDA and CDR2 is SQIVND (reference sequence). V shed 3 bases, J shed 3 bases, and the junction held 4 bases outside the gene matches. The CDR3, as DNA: TGTGCCAGTAGTATGCCCGGGACAGGGGAAGAGACCCAGTACTTC. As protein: CASSMPGTGEETQYF.

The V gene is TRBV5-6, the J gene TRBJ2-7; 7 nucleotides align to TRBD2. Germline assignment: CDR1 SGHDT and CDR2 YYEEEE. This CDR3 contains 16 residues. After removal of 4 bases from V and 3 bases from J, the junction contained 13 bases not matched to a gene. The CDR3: CASSPFLLAEIYEQYV. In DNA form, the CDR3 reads TGTGCCAGCAGCCCCTTCCTCCTAGCGGAGATCTACGAGCAGTACGTC.

DNA of the CDR3: TGTGCCAGCAGCCAGGGGAACACTGAAGCTTTCTTT. Its translation: CASSQGNTEAFF. The rearrangement links TRBV3-1 (or the pseudogene TRBV3-2) to TRBJ1-1, with D unclear. V lost 3 bases to trimming and J lost 1 base, with 3 bases between them. Germline assignment: CDR1 LGHDT and CDR2 YNNKEL (reference sequence). CDR3 length equals 12 residues.

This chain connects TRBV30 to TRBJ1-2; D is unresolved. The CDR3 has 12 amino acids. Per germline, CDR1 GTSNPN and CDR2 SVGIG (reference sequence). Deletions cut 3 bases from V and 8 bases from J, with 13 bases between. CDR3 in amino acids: CAWRRQYEGYTF. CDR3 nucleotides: TGTGCCTGGAGGCGGCAGTACGAAGGCTACACCTTC.

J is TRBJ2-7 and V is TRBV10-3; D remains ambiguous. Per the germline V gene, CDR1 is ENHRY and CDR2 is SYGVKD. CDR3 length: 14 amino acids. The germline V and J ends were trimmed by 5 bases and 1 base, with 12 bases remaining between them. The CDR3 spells CAISLLRLSYEQYV. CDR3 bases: TGTGCCATCAGTCTCCTACGCTTGTCCTACGAGCAGTACGTC.

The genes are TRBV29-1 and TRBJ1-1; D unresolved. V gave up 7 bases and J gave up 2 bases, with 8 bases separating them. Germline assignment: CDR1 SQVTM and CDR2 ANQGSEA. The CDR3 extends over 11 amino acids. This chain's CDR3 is CSANRNTEAFF. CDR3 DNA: TGCAGCGCTAATCGAAACACTGAAGCTTTCTTT.

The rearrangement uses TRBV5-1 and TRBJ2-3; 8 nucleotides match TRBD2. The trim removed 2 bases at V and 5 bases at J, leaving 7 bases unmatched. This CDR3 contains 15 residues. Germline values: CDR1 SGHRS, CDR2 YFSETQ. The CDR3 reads CASSLGLALGDTQYF. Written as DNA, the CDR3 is TGCGCCAGCAGCTTAGGACTAGCTCTCGGAGATACGCAGTATTTT.

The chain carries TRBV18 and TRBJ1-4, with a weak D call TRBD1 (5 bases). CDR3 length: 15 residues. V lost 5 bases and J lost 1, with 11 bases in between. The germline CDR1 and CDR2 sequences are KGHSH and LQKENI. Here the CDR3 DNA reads TGTGCCAGCTCATTACAGGTTGGAACTAATGAAAAACTGTTTTTT. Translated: CASSLQVGTNEKLFF.

CDR3 residues: CASSSQGKNIQYF. The DNA for the CDR3 is TGTGCCAGCAGTTCTCAGGGGAAAAACATTCAGTACTTC. V usage is TRBV6-5 and J usage is TRBJ2-4, with D tentatively TRBD1 (6 bases). The CDR3 sequence is 13 residues long. The V gene lost 4 bases and the J gene lost 4 bases, with 8 bases spanning the gap. CDR1 and CDR2 (germline): MNHEY, SVGAGI.